Listed below are T cell receptor beta chains from one sample, sequenced in a study of shared clonotypes between healthy human individuals. Assay: immunoSEQ multiplex PCR; the TCRdb copy retains only in-frame clones and omits some. The table lists 2.3 million or so clones, over 90% of them singletons. Sequencing used naive CD4+ T cells from PBMCs. These receptors all stem from a man between 18 and 29 years old in good health. Some clones in this sample may be carry-over from other donors' samples. The CDR3 runs from the conserved cysteine through the conserved F or W. Each record gives: J gene, D gene, V gene, clone size, CDR3 DNA, CDR3 protein. The D gene is left open where the match is weak. Expanded clones are given a class, and other clones once, few, many or no size at all.

>TRBJ2-7|-|TRBV28|-
TGTGCCAGCAGTACCTTCGGGGACTTTGTTTCCTACGAGCAGTACTTC
CASSTFGDFVSYEQYF
>TRBJ2-1|-|TRBV29-1|-
TGCAGCGTTGAAGATGTCAGGGGGGGGTTCTATGAGCAGTTCTTC
CSVEDVRGGFYEQFF
>TRBJ1-4|-|TRBV30|-
TGTGCCTGGACCGACGGGGGCGAAAAACTGTTTTTT
CAWTDGGEKLFF
>TRBJ1-1|-|TRBV28|-
TGTGCCAGCAAAAGCAACACTGAAGCTTTCTTT
CASKSNTEAFF
>TRBJ1-2|-|TRBV28|-
TGTGCCAGCAGTTCTCCCTCAGGGAACTATGGCTACACCTTC
CASSSPSGNYGYTF
>TRBJ2-5|-|TRBV5-5|-
TGTGCCAGCAGCCGGACACGGATCCGGGAGACCCAGTACTTC
CASSRTRIRETQYF
>TRBJ1-1|-|TRBV5-6|few
TGTGCCAGCAGCTTGGAGGGGAGGGGTGAAGCTTTCTTT
CASSLEGRGEAFF
>TRBJ2-5|-|TRBV4-1|-
TGCGCCAGCAGCCAAGAGGTGGGGGCTGGCGAGACCCAGTACTTC
CASSQEVGAGETQYF
>TRBJ2-3|TRBD2|TRBV5-1|-
TGCGCCAGCACCCTTTGGGCTAGCGGGGGAGATACGCAGTATTTT
CASTLWASGGDTQYF
>TRBJ2-5|TRBD1|TRBV14|-
TGTGCCAGCAGCCAAGATGGGAAGTATCTCCGGGACAGACAAGAGACCCAGTACTTC
CASSQDGKYLRDRQETQYF
>TRBJ2-1|-|TRBV27|once
TGTGCCAGCAGTTTAACTTCAGGCTCGGCTAGCGTCTACAATGAGCAGTTCTTC
CASSLTSGSASVYNEQFF
>TRBJ2-7|-|TRBV25-1|-
TGTGCCAGCAGTCCCAGGTTGGGCGAGCAGTACTTC
CASSPRLGEQYF
>TRBJ1-2|-|TRBV6-5|-
TGTGCCAGCAGGGGGGACCGCTACTATGGCTACACCTTC
CASRGDRYYGYTF
>TRBJ1-1|TRBD1|TRBV28|-
TGTGCCAGCAGCCGCGGGACAGGGGAAGGAGCTTTCTTT
CASSRGTGEGAFF
>TRBJ2-2|-|TRBV27|-
TGTGCCAGCAGCCGAAGGACAAGAAGGGCAGGAGACACCGGGGAGCTGTTTTTT
CASSRRTRRAGDTGELFF
>TRBJ1-4|TRBD1|TRBV9|-
TGTGCCAGCAGCTCCTGGACAGGGGAGGTTGAAAAACTGTTTTTT
CASSSWTGEVEKLFF
>TRBJ2-7|TRBD1|TRBV27|-
TGTGCCAGCAGGGCAGGGGGTCTTCCCTCCTACGAGCAGTACTTC
CASRAGGLPSYEQYF
>TRBJ2-1|-|TRBV11-2|once
TGTGCCAGCAGCATAGGCGGCGGCTTAACAAATGAGCAGTTCTTC
CASSIGGGLTNEQFF
>TRBJ1-4|-|TRBV28|-
TGTGCCAGCAGTTTCAACGGCATTAATGAAAAACTGTTTTTT
CASSFNGINEKLFF
>TRBJ2-1|TRBD2|TRBV18|-
TGTGCCAGCTCACCCCGGACTAGGGCGGTCAGCGATGAGCAGTTCTTC
CASSPRTRAVSDEQFF
>TRBJ1-1|-|TRBV5-1|-
TGCGCCAGCAGCCCCAAGACAGAGAACACTGAAGCTTTCTTT
CASSPKTENTEAFF
>TRBJ1-5|-|TRBV30|few
TGTGCCTGGAATTCGGGCACCAGCTATCAGCCCCAGCATTTT
CAWNSGTSYQPQHF
>TRBJ1-1|-|TRBV7-9|-
TGTGCCAGCAGCCCCGTGGGGGGCCTTACTGAAGCTTTCTTT
CASSPVGGLTEAFF
>TRBJ1-5|-|TRBV9|-
TGTGCCAGCAGCGTACTTCCAGAAAATCAGCCCCAGCATTTT
CASSVLPENQPQHF